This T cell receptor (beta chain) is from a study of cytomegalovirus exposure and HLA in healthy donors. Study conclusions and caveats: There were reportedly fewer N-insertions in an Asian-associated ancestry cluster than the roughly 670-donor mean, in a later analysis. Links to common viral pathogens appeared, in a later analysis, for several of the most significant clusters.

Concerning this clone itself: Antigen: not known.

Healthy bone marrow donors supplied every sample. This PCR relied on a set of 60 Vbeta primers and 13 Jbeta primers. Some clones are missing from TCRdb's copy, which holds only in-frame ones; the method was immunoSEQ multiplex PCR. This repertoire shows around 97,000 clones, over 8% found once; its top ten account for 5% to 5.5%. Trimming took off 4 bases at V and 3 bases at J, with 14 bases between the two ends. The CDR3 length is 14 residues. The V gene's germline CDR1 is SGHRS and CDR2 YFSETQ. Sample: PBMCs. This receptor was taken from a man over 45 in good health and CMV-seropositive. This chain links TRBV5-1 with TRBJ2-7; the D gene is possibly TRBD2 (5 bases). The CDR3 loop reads CASSEGGNIYEQYF. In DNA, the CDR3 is TGCGCCAGCAGCGAGGGCGGCAACATCTACGAGCAGTACTTC.